A single sample is the source of the 9 T cell receptor beta chains below, sequenced in a study of T cell repertoires in cytomegalovirus infection. No antigen is known for these receptors. TCRdb re-derived calls from the reads in MiXCR, one entry per CDR3 protein. The profile shows approximately 300,000 distinct CDR3 sequences, roughly 25% of them singletons. The starting material was cultured PBMCs, obtained from culture after CMV antigen stimulation. These receptors came from a human donor in good health (CMV status not recorded). Some clones in this sample may be carry-over from other donors' samples.

This clonotype was counted at least ten times. The rearrangement uses TRBV12-3 or TRBV12-4 and TRBJ2-3; 9 nucleotides match TRBD2. The CDR3 length is 15 residues. J lost 2 bases, V lost 3 bases, and 3 bases had no gene match. CDR3 sequence reads: CASSFRLAVTDTQYF. For the CDR3, the DNA is TGTGCCAGCAGTTTCCGACTAGCGGTCACAGATACGCAGTATTTT.

This clonotype was picked up a small number of times. The chain uses TRBV3-1 and TRBJ2-7; D is unclear. CDR1 and CDR2 from the germline V gene are LGHDT and YNNKEL (reference sequence). The CDR3 is 14 amino acids. V gave up 0 bases and J gave up 3 bases, with 9 bases separating them. CDR3 sequence (DNA): TGTGCCAGCAGCCAAGACTACCAGTACTACGAGCAGTACTTC. It is translated as CASSQDYQYYEQYF.

This clonotype showed up just a few times. The V call is TRBV11-2, the J call TRBJ2-5; D is unresolved. The germline V gene has CDR1 SGHAT and CDR2 FQNNGV. Trimming cost V 5 bases and J 5 bases, with 18 bases left between them. The CDR3 loop spans 15 amino acids. Here the CDR3 DNA reads TGTGCCAGCAGCCTTCAGACCAACATACGGGAGACCCAGTACTTC. This translates into CASSLQTNIRETQYF.

V gene TRBV5-1 combines with J gene TRBJ2-6; no reliable D call. CDR3 length equals 13 residues. Trimming cost V 4 bases and J 5 bases, with 7 bases left between them. The germline V gene encodes CDR1 SGHRS and CDR2 YFSETQ. The CDR3 DNA reads as TGCGCCAGCAGCCCCGACCGGGCCAACGTCCTGACTTTC. Amino acids: CASSPDRANVLTF.

This clonotype appeared many times. The chain is built from TRBV7-8 and TRBJ2-3; 7 nucleotides line up with TRBD2. J lost 0 bases, V lost 3 bases, and 9 bases had no gene match. This CDR3 is 17 amino acids long. From germline, CDR1 is SGHVS and CDR2 FQNEAQ. The CDR3 protein is CASSFIGGSGSTDTQYF. The CDR3 nucleotides are TGTGCCAGCAGCTTTATTGGCGGGAGTGGTAGCACAGATACGCAGTATTTT.

The chain couples TRBV12-3 or TRBV12-4 to TRBJ2-5; D is possibly TRBD2 (6 bases). The CDR3 length is 14 residues. V was clipped by 4 bases and J by 9 bases, with 18 bases between them. The CDR3: CASSSGTPHAAQYF. The CDR3 DNA follows: TGTGCCAGCAGTTCCGGGACTCCTCACGCGGCCCAGTACTTC.

This clonotype has at least ten counts. The chain recombines TRBV11-2 with TRBJ2-1; 8 bases are a match to TRBD2. The V gene end was trimmed by 6 bases and the J gene end by 1 base; junction bases not matched to a gene: 5. The CDR3 spans 15 residues. Germline V lookup: CDR1 SGHAT, CDR2 FQNNGV. CDR3 nucleotides: TGTGCCAGCAGTTTCGGGACTAGATCCTACAATGAGCAGTTCTTC. Translation: CASSFGTRSYNEQFF. Full variable domain (outside the CDR3, taken from reference TRBV11-2 and TRBJ2-1): EAGVAQSPRYKIIEKRQSVAFWCNPISGHATLYWYQQILGQGPKLLIQFQNNGVVDDSQLPKDRFSAERLKGVDSTLKIQPAKLEDSAVYLCASSFGTRSYNEQFFGPGTRLTVL.

CDR3 nucleotides: TGCAGCGTCAAAATAGGCGCCACTGAAGCTTTCTTT. Translation: CSVKIGATEAFF. This chain uses TRBV29-1 with TRBJ1-1; D is ambiguous. Germline V gene data show CDR1 as SQVTM and CDR2 as ANQGSEA. Trimming removed 6 bases at V and 4 bases at J, with 12 bases between. The CDR3 contains 12 residues.

This clonotype occurred many times. The chain joins TRBV7-2 to TRBJ1-5; 7 nucleotides match TRBD1. The J segment lost 7 bases and the V segment lost 5 bases, leaving 11 bases of the junction unmatched. The CDR3 runs 15 residues. The germline V gene encodes CDR1 SGHTA and CDR2 FQGNSA. In DNA form, the CDR3 reads TGTGCCAGCAGCCTCCAACAGGGGTTGGGACAGCCCCAGCATTTT. Residues: CASSLQQGLGQPQHF. The full variable domain, completed using reference TRBV7-2 and TRBJ1-5, is GAGVSQSPSNKVTEKGKDVELRCDPISGHTALYWYRQSLGQGLEFLIYFQGNSAPDKSGLPSDRFSAERTGGSVSTLTIQRTQQEDSAVYLCASSLQQGLGQPQHFGDGTRLSIL.